A single sample is the source of the 24 T cell receptor beta chains below, sequenced in a study of spatial heterogeneity in lung cancer. Study results and caveats: Counts of expanded intratumoral alpha and beta TCRs tracked tumor mutation counts.

Each CDR3 protein gets one entry after TCRdb re-called the 5' RACE reads with MiXCR. The sample lists roughly 7,000 distinct CDR3 sequences, about 14% seen once, with approximately 8.8% in the top ten. Time point described: sample taken at primary tumor resection. These receptors have no identified antigens. The sample consisted of lung tumor tissue, taken at surgery. These receptors came from a female donor with early-stage non-small cell lung cancer.

This clonotype rates as large. As DNA, the CDR3 is TGTGCCAGCAGCTCGAGCCGGGACCCCAATTCACCCCTCCACTTT. The encoded protein is CASSSSRDPNSPLHF. The chain couples TRBV9 to TRBJ1-6; D perhaps matches TRBD1 (5 bases). This CDR3 is built from 15 residues. Trimming shortened V by 4 bases and J by 7 bases, and 15 bases separated the two germline ends. From germline, CDR1 is SGDLS and CDR2 YYNGEE.

The rearrangement joins TRBV9 to TRBJ1-3, with D possibly being TRBD1 (5 bases). Germline lookup yields CDR1 SGDLS and CDR2 YYNGEE. The V end lost 3 bases, the J end lost 0 bases, and 10 bases lay between the germline ends. The length of the CDR3 is 15 residues. The CDR3 here is CASSGQLHSGNTIYF. The CDR3 DNA follows: TGTGCCAGCAGCGGACAGCTACACTCTGGAAACACCATATATTTT.

There are a few counts of this clonotype. The rearrangement joins TRBV28 to TRBJ2-2, with D possibly TRBD1 on 5 matching bases. The CDR3 length is 12 residues. The V and J ends lost 6 bases and 5 bases respectively, with 7 bases between them. Germline CDR1 and CDR2: MDHEN and SYDVKM. The CDR3 sequence: CASRYRTGELFF. The CDR3 nucleotides read TGTGCCAGCAGATACAGGACCGGGGAGCTGTTTTTT.

This clonotype was observed many times. This chain uses TRBV3-1 with TRBJ1-2; 8 bases match TRBD1. With V trimmed by 1 base and J by 8 bases, 3 bases remained unmatched. The germline CDR1 and CDR2 sequences are LGHDT and YNNKEL (reference sequence). This CDR3 has 13 residues. The CDR3 sequence: CASSQGNRGGYTF. Here the CDR3 DNA reads TGTGCCAGCAGCCAAGGAAACAGGGGGGGCTACACCTTC.

This clonotype qualifies as medium-sized. V and J are TRBV15 and TRBJ2-3; TRBD2 agrees at 8 bases. V lost 2 bases to trimming and J lost 1 base; unmatched junction nucleotides: 5. CDR1 and CDR2 (germline): LNHNV, YYDKDF (reference sequence). CDR3 length: 16 amino acids. The CDR3 is CATSRKKLAGTDTQYF. The CDR3 bases are TGTGCCACCAGCAGAAAAAAACTAGCGGGCACAGATACGCAGTATTTT.

This clonotype appeared a few times. Here the CDR3 DNA reads TGTGCCACCAGTGACCCTACGCAAAACTCGGATACGCAGTATTTT. Translated, it gives CATSDPTQNSDTQYF. V usage is TRBV24-1 and J usage is TRBJ2-3, with D unclear. CDR3 length: 15 amino acids. Per germline, CDR1 KGHDR and CDR2 SFDVKD. The V and J ends lost 4 bases and 6 bases respectively, with 16 bases between them.

This clonotype is large within its sample. Here the CDR3 reads CSAREGGAQPQHF. For the CDR3, the DNA is TGCAGTGCTAGAGAGGGGGGGGCTCAGCCCCAGCATTTT. This chain connects TRBV20-1 to TRBJ1-5; weak D call: TRBD1 (6 bases). The V end lost 0 bases, the J end lost 6 bases, and 9 bases lay between the germline ends. This CDR3 contains 13 residues. Germline V gene data show CDR1 as DFQATT and CDR2 as SNEGSKA (reference sequence).

Judged by abundance, this clonotype is medium-sized. The gene calls are TRBV15 and TRBJ1-5, with TRBD1 matching over 9 bases. The CDR3 is made up of 17 amino acids. Losses at the gene ends were 3 bases for V and 2 bases for J; bases not matched to a gene: 8. The germline V gene encodes CDR1 LNHNV and CDR2 YYDKDF (reference sequence). The CDR3 sequence: CATSSGLRTGGNQPQHF. The CDR3 bases are TGTGCCACCAGCAGCGGTCTAAGGACAGGGGGCAATCAGCCCCAGCATTTT.

For this clonotype: The CDR3 ends on some other residue instead of the conserved phenylalanine or tryptophan, so this is likely a read error. The rearrangement uses TRBV24-1 and TRBJ2-3; D possibly uses TRBD1 or TRBD2 (5 bases each). Germline CDR1 reads KGHDR; CDR2 reads SFDVKD. The CDR3 has 16 amino acids. Trimming removed 12 bases at V and 6 bases at J, with 27 bases between. Written as DNA, the CDR3 is TGTGCCCCGCGAGGGGATCATCCGGCAAGATCCGATACGCAGTATTTG. Its protein product is CAPRGDHPARSDTQYL.

This clonotype was detected ten times or more. The chain links TRBV13 to TRBJ2-3, with D perhaps matching TRBD2 (5 bases). There are 14 residues in the CDR3. The V gene lost 2 bases and the J gene lost 3 bases, with 9 bases spanning the gap. Looked up from germline, CDR1 is PRHDT and CDR2 is FYEKMQ (reference sequence). This CDR3 reads CASSLSEGTDTQYF. The CDR3 coding sequence is TGTGCCAGCAGCTTATCCGAGGGAACAGATACGCAGTATTTT.

This clonotype rates as medium-sized. The chain recombines TRBV7-3 with TRBJ1-6; no definite D call. This CDR3 has 15 residues. Between the trimmed V and J ends, which lost 3 bases and 13 bases, there was a span of 19 bases. Germline CDR1 is SGHTA and CDR2 is FQGTGA. CDR3 region: CASSFGQAVNVPLHF. The CDR3, as DNA: TGTGCCAGCAGCTTTGGGCAGGCCGTTAATGTGCCCCTCCACTTT.

This clonotype rates as medium-sized. V gene TRBV10-3 combines with J gene TRBJ2-3; 11 positions agree with TRBD2. Germline CDR1 is ENHRY and CDR2 is SYGVKD. V lost 6 bases and J lost 1; bases outside the gene matches: 6. The CDR3 is 16 amino acids. The CDR3 coding sequence is TGTGCCATCAGCCATAGGACTAGCGGGCGCACAGATACGCAGTATTTT. This translates into CAISHRTSGRTDTQYF.

Notes on this clonotype: The junction departs from the called germline gene at one end, perhaps through a read error. The chain recombines TRBV28 with TRBJ2-1; 14 bases align to TRBD2. In germline, CDR1 is MDHEN, CDR2 SYDVKM. The CDR3 is made up of 14 amino acids. The CDR3 region has the DNA TGTGCCAGCAGTCCGACTAGCGGGAGGGCCCGCGGGATCTTC. Amino acid sequence: CASSPTSGRARGIF.

This clonotype is termed medium-sized. The rearrangement uses TRBV27 and TRBJ1-5, with D hard to call. CDR1 and CDR2 from the germline V gene are MNHEY and SMNVEV (reference sequence). V was pared by 7 bases and J by 6 bases, with 10 bases between. The CDR3 runs to 12 residues. CDR3 bases: TGTGCCAGCAAGAGGCTGGGTCAGCCCCAGCATTTT. Translation: CASKRLGQPQHF.

This clonotype was detected ten times or more. V is TRBV5-1 and J is TRBJ1-5; 9 bases match TRBD1. The V segment lost 5 bases and the J segment 5 bases; nucleotides outside the gene matches: 5. Germline CDR1 reads SGHRS; CDR2 reads YFSETQ. This CDR3 spans 14 amino acids. For the CDR3, the DNA is TGCGCCAGCAGACAGGGGGCGGCGGATCAGCCCCAGCATTTT. Translated: CASRQGAADQPQHF.

This clonotype was seen many times. The genes are TRBV5-5 and TRBJ2-1, with 7 nucleotides matching TRBD2. V lost 2 bases to trimming and J lost 7 bases; unmatched junction nucleotides: 6. The CDR3 totals 14 residues. The germline gives CDR1 SGHKS, CDR2 YYEKEE (reference sequence). CDR3 protein: CASSFSGAGNEQFF. CDR3 nucleotide sequence: TGTGCCAGCAGCTTCAGCGGGGCGGGGAATGAGCAGTTCTTC.

Judged by abundance, this clonotype is medium-sized. CDR3: CASSSEQESNQPQHF. As DNA, the CDR3 is TGTGCCAGCAGCTCCGAACAGGAATCCAATCAGCCCCAGCATTTT. The rearrangement joins TRBV7-9 to TRBJ1-5; weak D call: TRBD1 (5 bases). V gave up 4 bases and J gave up 3 bases, with 13 bases separating them. The CDR3 has 15 amino acids. Germline V gene data show CDR1 as SEHNR and CDR2 as FQNEAQ (reference sequence). The variable domain in full, with the rest retrieved from reference TRBV7-9 and TRBJ1-5, is DTGVSQNPRHKITKRGQNVTFRCDPISEHNRLYWYRQTLGQGPEFLTYFQNEAQLEKSRLLSDRFSAERPKGSFSTLEIQRTEQGDSAMYLCASSSEQESNQPQHFGDGTRLSIL.

This clonotype was detected ten times or more. V and J are TRBV7-2 and TRBJ2-3; D perhaps matches TRBD2 (6 bases). The CDR3 is made up of 15 amino acids. The germline V and J ends were trimmed by 3 bases and 6 bases, with 16 bases remaining between them. Germline values: CDR1 SGHTA, CDR2 FQGNSA. The DNA for the CDR3 is TGTGCCAGCAGCTTGCGGCGGGGTATTCAGGATACGCAGTATTTT. It translates to CASSLRRGIQDTQYF.

This clonotype was observed at least ten times. This chain links TRBV14 with TRBJ2-4; D perhaps matches TRBD2 (5 bases). V was clipped by 4 bases and J by 2 bases, with 9 bases between them. Germline values: CDR1 SGHDN, CDR2 FVKESK. The CDR3 has 14 residues. The CDR3 DNA reads TGTGCCAGCAGCCGAAGGGAGACCAAAAACATTCAGTACTTC. Protein: CASSRRETKNIQYF. The whole variable domain, filled in from reference TRBV14 and TRBJ2-4, reads EAGVTQFPSHSVIEKGQTVTLRCDPISGHDNLYWYRRVMGKEIKFLLHFVKESKQDESGMPNNRFLAERTGGTYSTLKVQPAELEDSGVYFCASSRRETKNIQYFGAGTRLSVL.

This clonotype was counted ten times or more. This rearrangement joins TRBV29-1 to TRBJ2-1, with TRBD2 matching 7 bases. The CDR3 consists of 13 residues. V was pared by 4 bases and J by 6 bases, with 6 bases of the junction left unmatched. Germline values: CDR1 SQVTM, CDR2 ANQGSEA. The CDR3 DNA reads TGCAGCGTTGGGGGGGGGTCCCCCAATGAGCAGTTCTTC. Translated, it gives CSVGGGSPNEQFF.

The table lists this clonotype with many counts. The rearrangement joins TRBV12-3 or TRBV12-4 to TRBJ2-7; 8 nucleotides align to TRBD1. Trimming removed 3 bases from V and 0 bases from J; junction bases left unmatched: 4. The CDR3 extends over 15 amino acids. The DNA for the CDR3 is TGTGCCAGCAGTTTTAGGACAGGGACCTCCTACGAGCAGTACTTC. This translates into CASSFRTGTSYEQYF.

In its sample, this clonotype ranks as medium-sized (0.01 to 0.1%). The CDR3 sequence is CASSPQPGQGDEKLFF. The CDR3 coding sequence is TGTGCCAGTAGTCCGCAACCGGGACAGGGGGATGAAAAACTGTTTTTT. J is TRBJ1-4 and V is TRBV19, with 11 bases that match TRBD1. The CDR3 totals 16 residues. Germline assignment: CDR1 LNHDA and CDR2 SQIVND (reference sequence). The V and J ends lost 5 bases and 6 bases, in that order; junction bases with no gene match: 8.

The chain employs TRBV19 and TRBJ2-7, with a weak D call TRBD2 (5 bases). The V gene's germline CDR1 is LNHDA and CDR2 SQIVND (reference sequence). Trimming took 5 bases from V and 3 from J, leaving 11 bases between them. This CDR3 comprises 13 residues. The CDR3 DNA follows: TGTGCCAGTAGTCCATGGACTGGCTACGAGCAGTACTTC. The encoded protein is CASSPWTGYEQYF. The variable domain in full, completed from reference TRBV19 and TRBJ2-7, reads DGGITQSPKYLFRKEGQNVTLSCEQNLNHDAMYWYRQDPGQGLRLIYYSQIVNDFQKGDIAEGYSVSREKKESFPLTVTSAQKNPTAFYLCASSPWTGYEQYFGPGTRLTVT.

This clonotype was recorded many times. One end of the junction fails to match germline, which may point to a read error. The chain is built from TRBV5-1 and TRBJ1-2; 7 bases match TRBD1. CDR3 length: 13 residues. In germline, CDR1 is SGHRS, CDR2 YFSETQ. The CDR3 spells CASSLGGTAAFVF. The DNA of the CDR3 is TGCGCCAGCAGCTTGGGCGGGACAGCAGCCTTCGTCTTC.